Shown below are 17 T cell receptor beta chains from a single sample sequenced in a study of response to subunit inactivated influenza vaccine. TCRdb processed the RT-PCR reads anew with MiXCR; each CDR3 protein has one entry. The sample holds about 240,000 distinct CDR3 sequences, about 12% seen once. Source: non-naive T cells sorted from PBMCs, taken approximately 15 days before vaccination. These receptors were obtained from a man aged 45 to 65 who received an inactivated influenza vaccine.

This clonotype was detected a few times. The chain links TRBV9 to TRBJ1-4; D unclear. This CDR3 has 15 amino acids. The ends were cut back, 0 bases at V and 8 bases at J, with 14 bases in the middle. Germline V gene lookup returns CDR1 SGDLS and CDR2 YYNGEE. The CDR3 DNA sequence: TGTGCCAGCAGCGTAGCACAAGGGAGGAGAGAAAAACTGTTTTTT. Translating it yields CASSVAQGRREKLFF.

This clonotype has at least ten counts. The chain uses TRBV5-1 and TRBJ1-3, with unresolved D. This CDR3 is 15 amino acids long. Germline-derived CDR1 and CDR2 are SGHRS and YFSETQ. V lost 0 bases, J lost 2 bases, and 9 bases lay in between. The CDR3 DNA sequence: TGCGCCAGCAGCTTGGGGCATACCACTGGAAACACCATATATTTT. This codes for CASSLGHTTGNTIYF.

This clonotype was detected many times. The V call is TRBV4-3, the J call TRBJ1-5; D remains ambiguous. The germline CDR1 and CDR2 sequences are LGHNA and YSLEER. The V and J ends lost 0 bases and 5 bases respectively, with 5 bases between them. The CDR3 has 13 amino acids. In DNA, the CDR3 is TGCGCCAGCAGCCAAGAGGTTGATCAGCCCCAGCATTTT. Protein sequence: CASSQEVDQPQHF.

Of note for this clonotype: With a much larger clone just one base away, this may be a read error. V is TRBV5-1 and J is TRBJ2-7; no definite D call. Near its end, the DNA agrees better with TRBJ2-1, so the J call may be wrong. CDR3 length equals 14 residues. The germline V gene has CDR1 SGHRS and CDR2 YFSETQ. This chain's CDR3 is CASSPFGQNYEQFF. CDR3 DNA sequence: TGCGCCAGCAGCCCTTTCGGGCAGAACTACGAGCAGTTCTTC.

This clonotype appeared many times. The chain recombines TRBV10-3 with TRBJ2-5; the D gene is possibly TRBD1 (5 bases). The CDR3 consists of 13 residues. The ends were cut back, 3 bases at V and 5 bases at J, with 10 bases in the middle. Germline V gene data show CDR1 as ENHRY and CDR2 as SYGVKD. The CDR3 DNA reads as TGTGCCATCAGTGATTCCCCAGGGGAGACCCAGTACTTC. Translating it yields CAISDSPGETQYF.

This clonotype was seen repeatedly, ten times or more. This sequence joins TRBV7-9 and TRBJ2-5; possible D gene TRBD1, 8 bases. The germline CDR1 and CDR2 sequences are SEHNR and FQNEAQ (reference sequence). The germline V and J ends were trimmed by 5 bases and 3 bases, with 16 bases remaining between them. The CDR3 is made up of 15 amino acids. CDR3 sequence: CASSPRGLAEETQYF. The DNA for the CDR3 is TGTGCCAGCAGCCCCAGGGGGCTAGCGGAAGAGACCCAGTACTTC.

The CDR3 nucleotides are TGTGCCAGCAGCTTAGCGCACGGATGGGGGCCTGGCGGGTACACTGAAGCTTTCTTT. It codes for CASSLAHGWGPGGYTEAFF. The rearrangement links TRBV7-8 to TRBJ1-1; a possible D gene is TRBD1 (6 bases). Germline-derived CDR1 and CDR2 are SGHVS and FQNEAQ. The V and J ends lost 0 bases and 3 bases respectively, with 23 bases between them. CDR3 size: 19 residues.

This clonotype was seen ten or more times. The chain's CDR3 is CASSSRAQYTEAFF. As DNA, the CDR3 is TGTGCCAGCAGTTCCCGGGCTCAGTACACTGAAGCTTTCTTT. The genes are TRBV12-3 or TRBV12-4 and TRBJ1-1; D is uncertain. The V end lost 4 bases, the J end lost 3 bases, and 12 bases lay between the germline ends. CDR3 length: 14 amino acids.

In this sample, this clonotype turned up many times. This sequence joins TRBV7-2 and TRBJ2-5; TRBD2 agrees at 9 bases. CDR3 size: 15 residues. The germline V gene has CDR1 SGHTA and CDR2 FQGNSA. J lost 4 bases, V lost 1 base, and 4 bases had no gene match. The CDR3 coding sequence is TGTGCCAGCAGCTTAGTAGCGGGAGCTCGAGAGACCCAGTACTTC. It translates to CASSLVAGARETQYF.

This clonotype was recorded many times. The V gene is TRBV3-1, the J gene TRBJ1-1; D unresolved. Per the germline V gene, CDR1 is LGHDT and CDR2 is YNNKEL (reference sequence). This CDR3 spans 14 amino acids. V was clipped by 2 bases and J by 4 bases, with 11 bases between them. The CDR3 DNA is TGTGCCAGCAGCCAATCGGGTCGGACCACTGAAGCTTTCTTT. The encoded protein is CASSQSGRTTEAFF.

This clonotype was recorded a few times. The chain recombines TRBV29-1 with TRBJ2-5; 11 bases fit TRBD1. V was pared by 2 bases and J by 3 bases, with 11 bases of the junction left unmatched. In germline, CDR1 is SQVTM, CDR2 ANQGSEA. The CDR3 is 17 amino acids. The CDR3 DNA reads TGCAGCGTTGAATACTTTCCTGGACAGGGGGCGAAAGAGACCCAGTACTTC. Translated: CSVEYFPGQGAKETQYF.

This chain links TRBV7-2 with TRBJ1-2; D may be TRBD1 (5 bases). This CDR3 comprises 13 residues. The germline gives CDR1 SGHTA, CDR2 FQGNSA. The V and J ends lost 2 bases and 8 bases respectively, with 12 bases between them. CDR3 in DNA: TGTGCCAGCAGCTTATTTGTTAGGGACGGCTACACCTTC. Amino acid sequence: CASSLFVRDGYTF.

This clonotype has a handful of counts. This chain links TRBV6-5 with TRBJ2-7; 9 bases fit TRBD2. This CDR3 spans 17 amino acids. J gave up 7 bases and V 2 bases, and 15 bases lay outside the gene matches. Germline lookup yields CDR1 MNHEY and CDR2 SVGAGI. The CDR3 DNA reads TGTGCCAGCAGTTACCGATCCACCTTAGCGGGAGTGGGGGAGCAGTACTTC. The encoded protein is CASSYRSTLAGVGEQYF.

This clonotype was seen ten or more times. This rearrangement joins TRBV20-1 to TRBJ1-6; D perhaps matches TRBD1 (6 bases). V was cut by 7 bases and J by 7 bases, with 14 bases left in between. CDR3 size: 13 residues. Per germline, CDR1 DFQATT and CDR2 SNEGSKA (reference sequence). The CDR3 region has the DNA TGCAGTGTCCGGTGGACAGCAAATTCACCCCTCCACTTT. Its translation: CSVRWTANSPLHF.

V and J are TRBV30 and TRBJ2-3, with no clear D. Trimming took 0 bases from V and 4 from J, leaving 14 bases between them. Germline assignment: CDR1 GTSNPN and CDR2 SVGIG (reference sequence). There are 15 residues in the CDR3. CDR3 DNA: TGTGCCTGGAGTGTACGGTGGGGATTCTCAGATACGCAGTATTTT. Translation gives CAWSVRWGFSDTQYF.

V usage is TRBV9 and J usage is TRBJ2-3; possible D gene TRBD2, 7 bases. This CDR3 has 18 amino acids. With 4 bases removed from V and 6 bases from J, the gap between germline ends came to 27 bases. From germline, CDR1 is SGDLS and CDR2 YYNGEE. The CDR3 sequence is CASSPKGGLPRRGDTQYF. DNA of the CDR3: TGTGCCAGCAGCCCTAAGGGGGGACTACCCCGCCGGGGGGATACGCAGTATTTT.

The chain links TRBV5-6 to TRBJ2-7; the match to TRBD2 covers 9 bases. The CDR3 sequence is 15 residues long. CDR1 and CDR2 (germline): SGHDT, YYEEEE. V lost 4 bases, J lost 3 bases, and 8 bases stayed unmatched. Here the CDR3 reads CASSIRGLAYYEQYF. CDR3 bases: TGTGCCAGCAGCATCCGGGGACTAGCCTACTACGAGCAGTACTTC.